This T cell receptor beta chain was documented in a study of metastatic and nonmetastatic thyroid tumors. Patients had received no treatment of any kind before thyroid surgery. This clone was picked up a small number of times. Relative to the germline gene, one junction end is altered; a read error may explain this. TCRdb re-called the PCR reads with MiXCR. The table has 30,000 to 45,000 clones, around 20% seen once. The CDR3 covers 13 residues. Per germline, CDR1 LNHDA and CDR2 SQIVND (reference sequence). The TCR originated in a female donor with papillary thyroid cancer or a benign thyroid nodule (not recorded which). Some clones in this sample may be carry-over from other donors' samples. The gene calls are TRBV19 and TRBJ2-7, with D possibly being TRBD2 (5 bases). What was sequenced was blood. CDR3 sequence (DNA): TGTGCCGGTAGCCTCGGGATGGACTACGAGCAGTACTTC. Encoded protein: CAGSLGMDYEQYF.